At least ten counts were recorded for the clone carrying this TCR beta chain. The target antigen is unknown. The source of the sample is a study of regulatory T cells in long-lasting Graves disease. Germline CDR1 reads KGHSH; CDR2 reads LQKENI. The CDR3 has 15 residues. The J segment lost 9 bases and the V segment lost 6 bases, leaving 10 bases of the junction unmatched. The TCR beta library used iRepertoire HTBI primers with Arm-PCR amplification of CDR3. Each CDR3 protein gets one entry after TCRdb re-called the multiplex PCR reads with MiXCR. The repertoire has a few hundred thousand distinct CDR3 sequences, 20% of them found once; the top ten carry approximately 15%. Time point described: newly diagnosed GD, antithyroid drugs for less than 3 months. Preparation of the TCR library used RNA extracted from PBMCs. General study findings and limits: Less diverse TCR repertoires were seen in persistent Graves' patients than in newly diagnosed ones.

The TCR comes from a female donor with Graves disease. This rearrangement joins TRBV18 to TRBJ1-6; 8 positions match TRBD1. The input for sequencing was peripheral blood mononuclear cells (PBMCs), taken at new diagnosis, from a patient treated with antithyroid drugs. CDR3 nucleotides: TGTGCCAGCTCCCTGCAAGGACAGGGTACTTCACCCCTCCACTTT. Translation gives CASSLQGQGTSPLHF.